One sample yielded the 30 T cell receptor beta chains listed below, sequenced in a study of OX40 agonist ivuxolimab in advanced cancers. TCRdb's copy holds only in-frame clones and misses some; the assay was immunoSEQ multiplex PCR. This repertoire shows about 70,000 clones, roughly 89% found once; its top ten account for 1.1%. Sequenced here: CD4+ or CD8+ T cells sorted from blood, sampled in a trial of the OX40 agonist ivuxolimab. These receptors all stem from an adult with an advanced solid tumor such as melanoma, head and neck, liver or kidney cancer.

The chain employs TRBV30 and TRBJ1-6; no clear D. The V end was cut by 0 bases, the J end by 0 bases, with 12 bases between. The CDR3 sequence is 17 residues long. The germline V gene has CDR1 GTSNPN and CDR2 SVGIG (reference sequence). The CDR3, as DNA: TGTGCCTGGAGTGTACGCAGCGTGAGCTCCTATAATTCACCCCTCCACTTT. This encodes CAWSVRSVSSYNSPLHF. The variable domain in full, with the rest retrieved from reference TRBV30 and TRBJ1-6, is SQTIHQWPATLVQPVGSPLSLECTVEGTSNPNLYWYRQAAGRGLQLLFYSVGIGQISSEVPQNLSASRPQDRQFILSSKKLLLSDSGFYLCAWSVRSVSSYNSPLHFGNGTRLTVT.

The rearrangement joins TRBV7-2 to TRBJ2-4; 9 bases line up with TRBD1. Trimming took 5 bases from V and 3 from J; bases not matched to a gene: 5. There are 15 residues in the CDR3. In germline, CDR1 is SGHTA, CDR2 FQGNSA. The CDR3 region is CASSPRQGVKNIQYF. In nucleotides, the CDR3 is TGTGCCAGCAGCCCTAGACAGGGGGTCAAAAACATTCAGTACTTC.

The V and J genes are TRBV7-9 and TRBJ1-1; D might be TRBD1 (5 bases). The CDR3 extends over 14 amino acids. Deletions cut 1 base from V and 1 base from J, with 7 bases between. Germline CDR1 is SEHNR and CDR2 is FQNEAQ (reference sequence). The CDR3 spells CASSLGQSNTEAFF. The CDR3 coding sequence is TGTGCCAGCAGCTTAGGACAGTCGAACACTGAAGCTTTCTTT.

V usage is TRBV9 and J usage is TRBJ2-2; D ambiguous. Germline lookup yields CDR1 SGDLS and CDR2 YYNGEE. CDR3 size: 14 residues. V dropped 0 bases and J dropped 4 bases, with 7 bases sitting between them. For the CDR3, the DNA is TGTGCCAGCAGCGTAGACCAGTCCACCGGGGAGCTGTTTTTT. The encoded protein is CASSVDQSTGELFF.

For the CDR3, the DNA is TGTGCCAGCAGCTTAGCAGGGGATAACCAAGAGACCCAGTACTTC. Amino acid sequence: CASSLAGDNQETQYF. The rearrangement links TRBV11-2 to TRBJ2-5; D may be TRBD1 (6 bases). Trimming took 1 base from V and 0 from J, leaving 9 bases between them. The CDR3 loop spans 15 amino acids. Germline values: CDR1 SGHAT, CDR2 FQNNGV.

DNA for the CDR3: TGTGCCAGCAGCCTTACCGGGACACTTAATCAGCCCCAGCATTTT. This sequence encodes CASSLTGTLNQPQHF. V usage is TRBV6-1 and J usage is TRBJ1-5, with D perhaps matching TRBD1 (6 bases). The germline V gene has CDR1 MNHNS and CDR2 SASEGT. V was cut by 6 bases and J by 4 bases, with 16 bases left in between. The CDR3 runs to 15 residues.

This sequence joins TRBV7-9 and TRBJ2-6; D call uncertain. The ends were cut back, 3 bases at V and 0 bases at J, with 15 bases in the middle. Germline CDR1 reads SEHNR; CDR2 reads FQNEAQ (reference sequence). This CDR3 region has 18 residues. CDR3 in DNA: TGTGCCAGCAGCTTCGGAAGGCCCGGAAACTCTGGGGCCAACGTCCTGACTTTC. It specifies CASSFGRPGNSGANVLTF.

The chain employs TRBV4-2 and TRBJ2-7; 8 bases map to TRBD1. Germline CDR1 LGHNA, CDR2 YNFKEQ. The CDR3 runs to 17 residues. With V trimmed by 3 bases and J by 2 bases, 12 bases remained unmatched. The CDR3 region is CASSQSVTGGKTYEQYF. CDR3 coding DNA: TGTGCCAGCAGCCAGTCCGTTACAGGGGGGAAAACCTACGAGCAGTACTTC.

The rearrangement uses TRBV11-1 and TRBJ1-6; D gene uncertain. The CDR3 runs to 14 residues. Trimming pared 2 bases from V and 10 bases from J, leaving 12 bases between. Germline CDR1 is SGHAT and CDR2 is FQDESV (reference sequence). The CDR3 DNA reads as TGTGCCAGCAGCTTACTGGAAGGAAAATCACCCCTCCACTTT. Protein sequence: CASSLLEGKSPLHF.

The chain carries TRBV2 and TRBJ1-1, with TRBD1 as a possible D gene (6 bases). Trimming took off 2 bases at V and 0 bases at J, with 10 bases between the two ends. The CDR3 totals 15 residues. The germline V gene encodes CDR1 SNHLY and CDR2 FYNNEI. CDR3 DNA sequence: TGTGCCAGCAGTGAACAGGGGACTCTGAACACTGAAGCTTTCTTT. Protein: CASSEQGTLNTEAFF.

V is TRBV5-1 and J is TRBJ2-3, with 8 bases lining up with TRBD2. CDR1 is SGHRS and CDR2 is YFSETQ in the germline V gene. The junction had 1 base not matched to a gene; V was cut back by 0 bases and J by 4 bases. CDR3 length equals 14 residues. The CDR3 loop is CASSLVAGSDTQYF. The CDR3 nucleotides read TGCGCCAGCAGCTTGGTAGCGGGGTCAGATACGCAGTATTTT. The full variable domain, with the rest looked up from reference TRBV5-1 and TRBJ2-3, is KAGVTQTPRYLIKTRGQQVTLSCSPISGHRSVSWYQQTPGQGLQFLFEYFSETQRNKGNFPGRFSGRQFSNSRSEMNVSTLELGDSALYLCASSLVAGSDTQYFGPGTRLTVL.

This clone is a singleton in its sample. The CDR3 region has the DNA TGTGCCAGCAGCTTAGGCCCGGGGAGCTCTGGGGCCAACGTCCTGACTTTC. It translates to CASSLGPGSSGANVLTF. The rearrangement uses TRBV7-9 and TRBJ2-6, with D perhaps TRBD2 (5 bases). Germline values: CDR1 SEHNR, CDR2 FQNEAQ (reference sequence). The CDR3 runs 17 residues. V was cut by 1 base and J by 0 bases, with 10 bases left in between.

The gene calls are TRBV6-1 and TRBJ2-7; TRBD2 might be the D (7 bases). The CDR3 loop spans 16 amino acids. The germline V and J ends were trimmed by 2 bases and 7 bases, with 21 bases remaining between them. Germline loops: CDR1 MNHNS, CDR2 SASEGT. The CDR3 DNA reads TGTGCCAGCAGTGAAAGGGTATGGGGGGGGCTGCGTGAGCAGTACTTC. This gives the protein CASSERVWGGLREQYF.

The chain combines TRBV5-1 with TRBJ2-3; the D gene is possibly TRBD1 (6 bases). Trimming took 4 bases from V and 2 from J, leaving 11 bases between them. Germline CDR1 and CDR2: SGHRS and YFSETQ. The CDR3 sequence is 14 residues long. CDR3 bases: TGCGCCAGCAGCATCGACAGGTCCACAGATACGCAGTATTTT. Translated, it gives CASSIDRSTDTQYF.

This clone was seen only a few times. The rearrangement joins TRBV21-1 to TRBJ2-7; TRBD2, the D gene given by the table, was not confirmed from the DNA. TRBV21-1 is a documented pseudogene. CDR3 size: 15 residues. CDR3 sequence (DNA): TGTGCCAGCAGCAAAGTGGGGACTAGTAGGGGCGAGCAGTACTTC. Amino acids: CASSKVGTSRGEQYF.

V and J are TRBV12-5 and TRBJ1-5; D unclear. The CDR3 extends over 14 amino acids. Deletions cut 6 bases from V and 5 bases from J, with 14 bases between. The germline V gene encodes CDR1 LGHNT and CDR2 FRNRAP. CDR3 bases: TGTGCTAGTGGCTTAACCGGGAGATATCAGCCCCAGCATTTT. It specifies CASGLTGRYQPQHF.

The V gene is TRBV10-3, the J gene TRBJ2-5; 9 positions agree with TRBD2. Germline assignment: CDR1 ENHRY and CDR2 SYGVKD. The CDR3 is 14 amino acids. V lost 4 bases, J lost 1 base, and 1 base stayed unmatched. The CDR3 nucleotides read TGTGCCATCAGTGTTAGCGGGGGCCAAGAGACCCAGTACTTC. This sequence encodes CAISVSGGQETQYF.

This chain connects TRBV18 to TRBJ2-3; D is unclear. The V end lost 1 base, the J end lost 3 bases, and 5 bases lay between the germline ends. This CDR3 is built from 13 residues. CDR1 is KGHSH, CDR2 LQKENI, per germline. CDR3 nucleotide sequence: TGTGCCAGCTCACCACGCGTAACAGATACGCAGTATTTT. Residues: CASSPRVTDTQYF.

In DNA form, the CDR3 reads TGCGCCAGCAGTGAGGTAGGGGCGCGGAACACCATATATTTT. Its protein product is CASSEVGARNTIYF. The V gene is TRBV10-2, the J gene TRBJ1-3, with a weak D call TRBD1 (5 bases). V lost 2 bases, J lost 7 bases, and 12 bases lay in between. This CDR3 contains 14 residues. Germline CDR1 and CDR2: WSHSY and SAAADI.

This chain connects TRBV5-1 to TRBJ2-2; D is perhaps TRBD1 (7 bases). Trimming took 1 base from V and 0 from J, leaving 10 bases between them. The CDR3 is made up of 16 amino acids. CDR1 and CDR2 from the germline V gene are SGHRS and YFSETQ. The CDR3 protein is CASSLRRGANTGELFF. In DNA form, the CDR3 reads TGCGCCAGCAGCTTGCGCAGGGGGGCGAACACCGGGGAGCTGTTTTTT. The full variable domain, with the rest looked up from reference TRBV5-1 and TRBJ2-2, is KAGVTQTPRYLIKTRGQQVTLSCSPISGHRSVSWYQQTPGQGLQFLFEYFSETQRNKGNFPGRFSGRQFSNSRSEMNVSTLELGDSALYLCASSLRRGANTGELFFGEGSRLTVL.

The rearrangement uses TRBV6-5 and TRBJ2-6; 7 nucleotides align to TRBD1. The J segment lost 9 bases and the V segment lost 2 bases, leaving 4 bases of the junction unmatched. The CDR3 length is 14 residues. The germline gives CDR1 MNHEY, CDR2 SVGAGI. The CDR3 DNA reads TGTGCCAGCAGTTACGCGACAGGGCGCAACGTCCTGACTTTC. It encodes CASSYATGRNVLTF.

In this sample, this clone is medium-sized (0.01 to 0.1%). This rearrangement joins TRBV6-4 to TRBJ1-2; 8 bases line up with TRBD1. Germline V gives CDR1 MRHNA, CDR2 SNTAGT. The CDR3 has 15 residues. The V segment lost 11 bases and the J segment 4 bases; nucleotides outside the gene matches: 15. The CDR3 loop is CAGPLGSGGGYGYTF. In DNA, the CDR3 is TGTGCCGGCCCTCTGGGGTCAGGGGGCGGCTATGGCTACACCTTC.

This clone was found once. CDR3 in DNA: TGTGCCAGCAGCTTCGGGACAGGGCGATCTGGCTACACCTTC. Protein: CASSFGTGRSGYTF. The V call is TRBV5-6, the J call TRBJ1-2, with 9 bases lining up with TRBD1. CDR1 is SGHDT, CDR2 YYEEEE, per germline. This CDR3 spans 14 amino acids. The junction had 6 bases not matched to a gene; V was cut back by 2 bases and J by 7 bases.

CDR3 DNA: TGTGCCAGCAGAGCAGGGGGATCCTACGAGCAGTACTTC. It encodes CASRAGGSYEQYF. This chain uses TRBV6-1 with TRBJ2-7; the match to TRBD1 covers 7 bases. Germline CDR1 is MNHNS and CDR2 is SASEGT. The junction had 3 bases not matched to a gene; V was cut back by 6 bases and J by 1 base. This CDR3 is built from 13 residues.

The DNA for the CDR3 is TGCGCCAGCAGCCAGGGCAGCTACTCCTACGAGCAGTACTTC. Its translation is CASSQGSYSYEQYF. V and J are TRBV4-1 and TRBJ2-7; no firm D call. Germline CDR1 reads MGHRA; CDR2 reads YSYEKL. The V end lost 3 bases, the J end lost 0 bases, and 9 bases lay between the germline ends. This CDR3 contains 14 residues.

The genes are TRBV7-6 and TRBJ2-5, with 7 bases identical to TRBD2. Germline-derived CDR1 and CDR2 are SGHVS and FNYEAQ. This CDR3 comprises 16 residues. V dropped 4 bases and J dropped 1; count of bases not matched to a gene: 9. The CDR3: CASSYAPTSSQETQYF. The CDR3 DNA is TGTGCCAGCAGCTACGCCCCGACTAGCAGCCAAGAGACCCAGTACTTC. Supplemented by reference TRBV7-6 and TRBJ2-5, the full variable domain reads GAGVSQSPRYKVTKRGQDVALRCDPISGHVSLYWYRQALGQGPEFLTYFNYEAQQDKSGLPNDRFSAERPEGSISTLTIQRTEQRDSAMYRCASSYAPTSSQETQYFGPGTRLLVL.

This clone was seen only a few times. V is TRBV6-6 and J is TRBJ1-2; D gene uncertain. This CDR3 has 12 residues. Germline V gene data show CDR1 as MNHNY and CDR2 as SVGAGI (reference sequence). V lost 0 bases and J lost 9, with 8 bases in between. Here the CDR3 reads CASSYSTESYTF. Here the CDR3 DNA reads TGTGCCAGCAGTTACTCTACAGAGAGCTACACCTTC.

The chain has TRBV5-1 and TRBJ2-7; TRBD2 agrees at 7 bases. Germline V gene sequence: CDR1 SGHRS, CDR2 YFSETQ. The CDR3 extends over 12 amino acids. Trimming at V came to 4 bases and at J to 6 bases, leaving 4 bases not matched to a gene. The CDR3 loop reads CASSLGGGEQYF. The CDR3, as DNA: TGCGCCAGCAGCCTGGGCGGGGGCGAGCAGTACTTC.

V and J are TRBV14 and TRBJ2-4; the match to TRBD2 covers 7 bases. The V gene's germline CDR1 is SGHDN and CDR2 FVKESK. V shed 0 bases and J 0 bases; nucleotides not matched to a gene: 8. The CDR3 runs 18 residues. The CDR3 region is CASSQDPGGRGAKNIQYF. CDR3 nucleotide sequence: TGTGCCAGCAGCCAAGACCCAGGAGGGAGGGGAGCCAAAAACATTCAGTACTTC.

The chain is built from TRBV7-9 and TRBJ2-5; D is perhaps TRBD1 (6 bases). Trimming stripped 5 bases from V and 3 bases from J, with 13 bases between. The CDR3 loop spans 14 amino acids. Germline V CDR1 and CDR2: SEHNR, FQNEAQ (reference sequence). The CDR3 bases are TGTGCCAGCAGCGAAGTACAGGGCAAAGAGACCCAGTACTTC. It specifies CASSEVQGKETQYF.